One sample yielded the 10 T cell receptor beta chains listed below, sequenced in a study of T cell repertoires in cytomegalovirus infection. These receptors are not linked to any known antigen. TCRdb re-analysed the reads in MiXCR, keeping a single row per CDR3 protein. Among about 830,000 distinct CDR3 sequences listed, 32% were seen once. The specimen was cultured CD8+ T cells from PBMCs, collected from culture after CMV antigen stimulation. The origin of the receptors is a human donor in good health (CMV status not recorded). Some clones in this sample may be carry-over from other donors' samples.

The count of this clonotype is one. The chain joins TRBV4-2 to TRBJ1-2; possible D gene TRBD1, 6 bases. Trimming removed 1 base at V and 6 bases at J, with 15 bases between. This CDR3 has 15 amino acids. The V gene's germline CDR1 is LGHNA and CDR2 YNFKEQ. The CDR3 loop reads CASSQVLQGRDGYTF. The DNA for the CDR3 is TGTGCCAGCAGCCAAGTCCTACAGGGCAGAGATGGCTACACCTTC.

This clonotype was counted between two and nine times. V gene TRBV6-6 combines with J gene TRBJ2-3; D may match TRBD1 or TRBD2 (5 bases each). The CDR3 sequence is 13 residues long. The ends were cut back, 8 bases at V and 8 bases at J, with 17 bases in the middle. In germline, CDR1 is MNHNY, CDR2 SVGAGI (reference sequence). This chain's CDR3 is CASHLGVSGTQYF. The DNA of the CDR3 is TGTGCCAGCCATCTGGGGGTCTCCGGTACGCAGTATTTT.

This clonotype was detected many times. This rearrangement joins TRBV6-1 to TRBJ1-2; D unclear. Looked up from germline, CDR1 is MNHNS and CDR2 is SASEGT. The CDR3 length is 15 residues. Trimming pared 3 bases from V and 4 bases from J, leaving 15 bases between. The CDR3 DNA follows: TGTGCCAGCAGTGATCCTCGGACGGGAAGCTATGGCTACACCTTC. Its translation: CASSDPRTGSYGYTF.

The CDR3 loop is CASSGDRVDGELFF. Written as DNA, the CDR3 is TGTGCCAGCAGCGGAGACAGGGTTGACGGGGAGCTGTTTTTT. The J gene is TRBJ2-2, the V gene TRBV6-5; 7 nucleotides agree with TRBD1. Germline CDR1 is MNHEY and CDR2 is SVGAGI. The CDR3 consists of 14 residues. V was clipped by 6 bases and J by 7 bases; unmatched bases: 8.

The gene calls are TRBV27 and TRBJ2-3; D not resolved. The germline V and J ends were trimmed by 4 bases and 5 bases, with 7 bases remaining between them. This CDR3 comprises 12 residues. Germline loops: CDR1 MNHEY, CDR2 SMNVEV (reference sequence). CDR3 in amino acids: CASSSRKDTQYF. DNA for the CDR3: TGTGCCAGCAGTTCCCGAAAAGATACGCAGTATTTT.

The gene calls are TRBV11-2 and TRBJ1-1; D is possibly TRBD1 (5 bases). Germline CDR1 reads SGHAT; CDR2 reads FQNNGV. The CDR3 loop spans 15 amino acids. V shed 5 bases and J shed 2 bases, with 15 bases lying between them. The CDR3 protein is CASSPLFGGNTEAFF. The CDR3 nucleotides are TGTGCCAGCAGCCCGCTATTTGGGGGAAACACTGAAGCTTTCTTT.

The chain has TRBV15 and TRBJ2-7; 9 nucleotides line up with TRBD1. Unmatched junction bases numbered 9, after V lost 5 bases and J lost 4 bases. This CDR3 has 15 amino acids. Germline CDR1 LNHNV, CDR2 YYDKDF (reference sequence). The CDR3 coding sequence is TGTGCCACCAGCTCTTCGACAGGGGGGTTATACGAGCAGTACTTC. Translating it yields CATSSSTGGLYEQYF.

CDR3 in amino acids: CASSQRSMPWARETQYF. CDR3 nucleotide sequence: TGTGCCAGCAGCCAACGATCCATGCCTTGGGCCCGGGAGACCCAGTACTTC. V usage is TRBV14 and J usage is TRBJ2-5, with D uncertain. This CDR3 region has 17 residues. Trimming stripped 2 bases from V and 5 bases from J, with 21 bases between. CDR1 is SGHDN, CDR2 FVKESK, per germline.

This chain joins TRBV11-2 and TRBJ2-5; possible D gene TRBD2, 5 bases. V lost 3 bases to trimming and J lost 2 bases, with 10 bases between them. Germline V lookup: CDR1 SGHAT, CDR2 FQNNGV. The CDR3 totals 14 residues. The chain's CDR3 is CASSFSIAQETQYF. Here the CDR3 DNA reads TGTGCCAGCAGCTTCTCCATAGCGCAAGAGACCCAGTACTTC.

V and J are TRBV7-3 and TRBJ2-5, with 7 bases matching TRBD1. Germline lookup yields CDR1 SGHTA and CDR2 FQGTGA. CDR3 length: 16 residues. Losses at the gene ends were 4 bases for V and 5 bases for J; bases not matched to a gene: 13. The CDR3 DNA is TGTGCCAGCAGCTCACCGAGACAGGGCTCTCAGGAGACCCAGTACTTC. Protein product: CASSSPRQGSQETQYF.